This T cell receptor beta chain was captured in a study of regulatory T cells in long-lasting Graves disease. Study details: By definition, persistent Graves' disease involved antithyroid drugs for over 5 years alongside positive TSH receptor antibodies. Study results and caveats: Under persistent disease, TRBV28, TRBJ1-2 and TRBJ2-5 were used preferentially.

As to this clonotype: What it binds is not known.

Germline V gives CDR1 KGHDR, CDR2 SFDVKD. The germline V and J ends were trimmed by 4 bases and 1 base, with 10 bases remaining between them. The CDR3 covers 15 residues. Libraries of TCR beta came from iRepertoire HTBI primers plus Arm-PCR of CDR3 regions. Via MiXCR, TCRdb re-called the multiplex PCR reads, giving one row per CDR3 protein. The table includes 300,000 to 350,000 distinct CDR3 sequences, around a fifth detected once. Indicated time point: persistent/refractory GD, antithyroid drugs over 5 years with positive TRAb. RNA from PBMCs was the source of the TCR library. EDTA tubes received around 9 milliliters of collected peripheral blood.

The sample here was peripheral blood mononuclear cells (PBMCs), taken when the disease was refractory, from a patient treated with antithyroid drugs. The chain carries TRBV24-1 and TRBJ2-4; no definite D call. The receptor comes from a female donor with Graves disease. CDR3 amino acids: CATSDPVSAKNIQYF. The CDR3 coding sequence is TGTGCCACCAGTGACCCAGTCTCGGCCAAAAACATTCAGTACTTC.